Here is one T cell receptor beta chain with its context. Its antigen is undetermined. The sample is drawn from a study of beta chain features in type 1 diabetes. Whole-study findings and limits: Moderate but significant shortening of TCRB CDR3s was recorded in all four CD4+ subsets from Type 1 diabetes patients.

V was cut by 0 bases and J by 5 bases, with 5 bases left in between. The CDR3 is 12 residues long. CDR1 and CDR2 (germline): SGHRS, YFSETQ. Reverse transcribing all isolated RNA meant expressed TCRB transcripts were sequenced. The table came from immunoSEQ multiplex PCR; TCRdb's copy has only in-frame clones and leaves some out. The table shows fewer than 400,000 clones, with roughly 9% occurring only once. This sequence originates from a man aged 30-40 years with type 1 diabetes. The V gene is TRBV5-1, the J gene TRBJ2-5, with unresolved D. The sequencing input was central memory CD4+ T cells from blood. Here the CDR3 reads CASSLAFETQYF. The CDR3 region has the DNA TGCGCCAGCAGCTTGGCGTTCGAGACCCAGTACTTC.